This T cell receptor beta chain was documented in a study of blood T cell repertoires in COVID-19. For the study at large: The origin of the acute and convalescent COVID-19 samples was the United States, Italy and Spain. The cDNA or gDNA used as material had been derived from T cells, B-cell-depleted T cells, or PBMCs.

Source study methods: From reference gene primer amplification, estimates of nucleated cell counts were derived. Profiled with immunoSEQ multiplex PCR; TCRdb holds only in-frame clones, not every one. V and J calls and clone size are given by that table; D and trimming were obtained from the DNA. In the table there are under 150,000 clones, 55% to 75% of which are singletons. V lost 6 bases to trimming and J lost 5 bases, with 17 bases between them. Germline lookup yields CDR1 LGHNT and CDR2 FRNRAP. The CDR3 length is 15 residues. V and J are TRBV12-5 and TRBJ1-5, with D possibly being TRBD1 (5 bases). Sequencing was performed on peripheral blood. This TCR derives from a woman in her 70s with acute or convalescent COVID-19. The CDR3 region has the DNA TGTGCTAGTGGCGACGTCGGGGGGTGGGATCAGCCCCAGCATTTT. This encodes CASGDVGGWDQPQHF.